The present entry profiles one T cell receptor (beta chain) with its context. Its antigen is as yet unknown. This sample is part of a study of CD8+CD57+ T cells in acquired aplastic anemia. Overall study context: Sorting CD4+ and CD8+ cells gave DNA averaging roughly 3.5 ug.

Before being chosen for sequencing, patients had shown CD8+CD57+ cell expansion by flow cytometry. All patients had severe acquired aplastic anemia. All patients were therapy-naive when blood was sampled. Investigators profiled TCR beta VDJ and CDR3 from genomic DNA template. TCRdb fed the reads into MiXCR, producing one record per CDR3 protein. The sample has about 260,000 distinct CDR3 sequences, about 80% seen once; the top ten hold over 35%. Overall study results and limits: The study identified more than 25 CD8+ CDR3 sequences shared by patients and controls.

This receptor was obtained from a human donor with aplastic anemia. The sample was sorted CD4+, CD8+, or CD8+CD57+ T cells (not recorded which) from PBMCs.

Written as DNA, the CDR3 is TGTGCCAGTAGTATAGCTAGCGGCTCCTCCAAAGAGTTCTTT. Amino acids: CASSIASGSSKEFF. This chain uses TRBV19 with TRBJ1-1, with D uncertain. The CDR3 has 14 amino acids. V was shortened by 1 base and J by 14 bases, with 20 bases between the two germline ends. CDR1 and CDR2 from the germline V gene are LNHDA and SQIVND (reference sequence).